This TCR beta chain was retrieved from a study of CD8 T cells in ankylosing spondylitis. Study-wide points: Seven to nine highly homologous variants formed a TCR beta motif that appeared characteristic of ankylosing spondylitis blood.

5'-RACE, quantitative and with molecular barcodes, yielded the TCR beta libraries. MiXCR, applied by TCRdb to the 5' RACE reads, yields one record per CDR3 protein. The data hold some 700,000 distinct CDR3 sequences, with around 20% observed a single time. V was trimmed by 3 bases and J by 6 bases, leaving 18 bases between them. The CDR3 runs 16 residues. Germline assignment: CDR1 MDHEN and CDR2 SYDVKM. This clonotype was detected many times. What it binds is not known. The source is a male donor with ankylosing spondylitis. This chain connects TRBV28 to TRBJ2-1; weak D call: TRBD1 (5 bases). The sequencing input was blood, either unsorted or a sorted T cell fraction (not recorded which). The CDR3 spells CASSFDSARRVNEQFF. The CDR3 DNA follows: TGTGCCAGCAGTTTCGACAGCGCCCGAAGGGTCAATGAGCAGTTCTTC.